This TCR beta chain came from a study of blood T cell repertoires in COVID-19. The count of this clone is one. This study enrolled people aged about 18 to 100 from 20 to 25 US geographic areas. Clinical histories supplied by participants themselves formed the basis of cohort assignment. V gave up 4 bases and J gave up 6 bases; unmatched junction bases: 12. This CDR3 comprises 17 residues. In germline, CDR1 is KGHDR, CDR2 SFDVKD. Original processing notes: The assay estimated nucleated cells by amplifying reference gene primers. Libraries were prepared by immunoSEQ multiplex PCR; TCRdb keeps only in-frame clonotypes and omits some of them. V, J and clone size reflect that table, while D and trimming were determined from the DNA. The sample has 350,000 or so clones; approximately 83% are singletons.

This TCR came from a middle-aged woman with acute COVID-19. The V gene is TRBV24-1, the J gene TRBJ2-2; TRBD1 matches at 8 bases. What was sequenced was PBMCs or T cells enriched from blood (not recorded which). The DNA of the CDR3 is TGTGCCACCAGTGACACGACAGGGACAGGTGTCCCCGGGGAGCTGTTTTTT. This sequence encodes CATSDTTGTGVPGELFF.